Listed below are T cell receptor beta chains from one sample, sequenced in a study of siplizumab effects on memory and regulatory T cells. Only in-frame clones appear in the TCRdb table, and some are missing; sequencing was by immunoSEQ multiplex PCR. This table has 94,000 or so clones, roughly 96% appearing once. The sequenced sample consisted of naive CD4+ T cells sorted from blood. The receptors here all came from a human donor in good health. Both conserved end residues are part of each CDR3. A D gene is named only where the DNA matches it firmly. Clone size appears in some rows only: once, few, many, or a class for an expanded clone.

length: 13
size: .
V: TRBV7-2
D: .
J: TRBJ1-2
DNA: TGTGCCAGCAGCTTAAGGACCGGTAATGGCTACACCTTC
CDR3: CASSLRTGNGYTF

length: 14
size: .
V: TRBV18
D: .
J: TRBJ2-5
DNA: TGTGCCAGCTCACCAAGATGGGGGGATGAGACCCAGTACTTC
CDR3: CASSPRWGDETQYF

length: 18
size: .
V: TRBV7-2
D: TRBD1
J: TRBJ1-5
DNA: TGTGCCAGCAGCTTAGCTTTGAGGGCAGGGGGCGCCGGTCAGCCCCAGCATTTT
CDR3: CASSLALRAGGAGQPQHF

length: 15
size: .
V: TRBV9
D: .
J: TRBJ2-7
DNA: TGTGCCAGCAGCGTCCACAGGGTTGAGCTCTACGAGCAGTACTTC
CDR3: CASSVHRVELYEQYF

length: 13
size: .
V: TRBV30
D: .
J: TRBJ1-4
DNA: TGTGCCTGGAGGTATACACACGGTCTAAAACTGTTTTTT
CDR3: CAWRYTHGLKLFF

length: 14
size: .
V: TRBV7-2
D: .
J: TRBJ2-7
DNA: TGTGCCAGCAGCTTAGGGGGGTGGTCCTACGAGCAGTACTTC
CDR3: CASSLGGWSYEQYF

length: 15
size: .
V: TRBV7-3
D: .
J: TRBJ2-1
DNA: TGTGCCAGCAGCTTTTCCCGGGACCCGAACGATGAGCAGTTCTTC
CDR3: CASSFSRDPNDEQFF

length: 14
size: .
V: TRBV2
D: TRBD1
J: TRBJ1-2
DNA: TGTGCCAGCAGCCTTGGACAGGCCGGCTATGGCTACACCTTC
CDR3: CASSLGQAGYGYTF

length: 14
size: .
V: TRBV7-2
D: .
J: TRBJ2-5
DNA: TGTGCCACCGACACAAGGGGCCGCGGAGAGACCCAGTACTTC
CDR3: CATDTRGRGETQYF

length: 13
size: .
V: TRBV7-2
D: .
J: TRBJ2-7
DNA: TGTGCCAGCAGCTTCGCTAGCTCCTACGAGCAGTACTTC
CDR3: CASSFASSYEQYF

length: 14
size: .
V: TRBV6-5
D: .
J: TRBJ1-2
DNA: TGTGCCAGCAGCCCTAGGGGGGAAAACTATGGCTACACCTTC
CDR3: CASSPRGENYGYTF

length: 18
size: .
V: TRBV7-2
D: .
J: TRBJ2-1
DNA: TGTGCCAGCAGCTTATCACACCCAATGGGCGGATCTTACAATGAGCAGTTCTTC
CDR3: CASSLSHPMGGSYNEQFF

length: 12
size: .
V: TRBV7-2
D: .
J: TRBJ2-7
DNA: TGTGCCAGCGGTCGAAGGACTTACGAGCAGTACTTC
CDR3: CASGRRTYEQYF

length: 10
size: .
V: TRBV21-1
D: .
J: TRBJ2-7
DNA: TGTGCCAGCAGCTCACCAGAGCAGTACTTC
CDR3: CASSSPEQYF

length: 15
size: .
V: TRBV5-6
D: TRBD2
J: TRBJ2-5
DNA: TGTGCCAGCAGCTTACCGGGACTAGGGGAAGAGACCCAGTACTTC
CDR3: CASSLPGLGEETQYF

length: 14
size: .
V: TRBV6-6
D: .
J: TRBJ2-5
DNA: TGTGCCAGCAGTGTACCTGCTCCTCAAGAGACCCAGTACTTC
CDR3: CASSVPAPQETQYF

length: 15
size: few
V: TRBV5-1
D: .
J: TRBJ2-7
DNA: TGCGCCAGCAGCTCCACAGGCCACGGATCCTACGAGCAGTACTTC
CDR3: CASSSTGHGSYEQYF

length: 13
size: .
V: TRBV6-5
D: .
J: TRBJ1-4
DNA: TGTGCCAGCAGTTCGAGAGTTAATGAAAAACTGTTTTTT
CDR3: CASSSRVNEKLFF

length: 15
size: .
V: TRBV11-1
D: TRBD2
J: TRBJ2-7
DNA: TGTGCCAGCAGCTCCCCCGCGGCGGGGGGCTACGAGCAGTACTTC
CDR3: CASSSPAAGGYEQYF

length: 16
size: once
V: TRBV18
D: TRBD1
J: TRBJ1-2
DNA: TGTGCCAGCTCACCGACCGGGACAGTGAATGTCTATGGCTACACCTTC
CDR3: CASSPTGTVNVYGYTF

length: 13
size: .
V: TRBV19
D: .
J: TRBJ1-5
DNA: TGTGCCAGTACGGAGGGCGCCGGACAGCCCCAGCATTTT
CDR3: CASTEGAGQPQHF

length: 11
size: .
V: TRBV6-6
D: .
J: TRBJ1-2
DNA: TGTGCCAGCAGCTCGACTCTGAGCTACACCTTC
CDR3: CASSSTLSYTF

length: 15
size: .
V: TRBV19
D: TRBD1
J: TRBJ1-1
DNA: TGTGCCAGTAGTAACTACAGGGGTAGGGGCACTGAAGCTTTCTTT
CDR3: CASSNYRGRGTEAFF

length: 14
size: .
V: TRBV28
D: TRBD1
J: TRBJ1-5
DNA: TGTGCCAGCAGTTTTCGGACAGGGCTCAAGCCCCAGCATTTT
CDR3: CASSFRTGLKPQHF

length: 19
size: .
V: TRBV4-1
D: .
J: TRBJ1-2
DNA: TGCGCCAGCAGCCAAGTCGGAACAGGAACCCATCTGCCCGCCTATGGCTACACCTTC
CDR3: CASSQVGTGTHLPAYGYTF

length: 11
size: .
V: TRBV28
D: .
J: TRBJ1-1
DNA: TGTGCCAGCAGTTTACCATCTGAAGCTTTCTTT
CDR3: CASSLPSEAFF

length: 14
size: .
V: TRBV2
D: .
J: TRBJ1-1
DNA: TGTGCCAGCAGAGGCGGACACTGGAACACTGAAGCTTTCTTT
CDR3: CASRGGHWNTEAFF

length: 15
size: .
V: TRBV7-6
D: .
J: TRBJ2-1
DNA: TGTGCCAGCAGCCGTAGACAGGACCTAGTTTATGAGCAGTTCTTC
CDR3: CASSRRQDLVYEQFF

length: 13
size: .
V: TRBV5-1
D: .
J: TRBJ1-1
DNA: TGCGCCAGCAGCCCGGGACAGAACACTGAAGCTTTCTTT
CDR3: CASSPGQNTEAFF

length: 10
size: .
V: TRBV29-1
D: .
J: TRBJ2-7
DNA: TGCAGCGTGGGACCCTACGAGCAGTACTTC
CDR3: CSVGPYEQYF

length: 16
size: .
V: TRBV6-5
D: TRBD1
J: TRBJ2-7
DNA: TGTGCCAGCAGCTACATGGGACAGGCAGAATCCTACGAGCAGTACTTC
CDR3: CASSYMGQAESYEQYF

length: 14
size: .
V: TRBV5-4
D: .
J: TRBJ2-7
DNA: TGTGCCAGCAGCCTCCTGACTAAGAACTACGAGCAGTACTTC
CDR3: CASSLLTKNYEQYF

length: 13
size: .
V: TRBV28
D: .
J: TRBJ2-7
DNA: TGTGCCAGCAGTTTAGGGACGGGGCGCGAGCAGTACTTC
CDR3: CASSLGTGREQYF

length: 15
size: .
V: TRBV5-1
D: .
J: TRBJ1-4
DNA: TGCGCCAGCAGGTCTACTCCGGGGTCCCCAGAAAAACTGTTTTTT
CDR3: CASRSTPGSPEKLFF

length: 13
size: .
V: TRBV2
D: TRBD1
J: TRBJ2-1
DNA: TGTGCCAGCAGCGGACAGGGGGAGGGTGAGCAGTTCTTC
CDR3: CASSGQGEGEQFF

length: 12
size: once
V: TRBV2
D: .
J: TRBJ1-2
DNA: TGTGCCAGCATGGGGGCCACGGCTGGCTACACCTTC
CDR3: CASMGATAGYTF

length: 14
size: .
V: TRBV7-2
D: .
J: TRBJ2-7
DNA: TGTGCCAGCAGCTTGGGGATGTCAAACTACGAGCAGTACTTC
CDR3: CASSLGMSNYEQYF

length: 14
size: .
V: TRBV30
D: TRBD1
J: TRBJ1-5
DNA: TGTGCCTGGGGGGGACAGTATAGCAATCAGCCCCAGCATTTT
CDR3: CAWGGQYSNQPQHF

length: 18
size: .
V: TRBV9
D: .
J: TRBJ1-6
DNA: TGTGCCAGCAGCGTAGGATCCCGGGGTCTGGGGGATAATTCACCCCTCCACTTT
CDR3: CASSVGSRGLGDNSPLHF

length: 11
size: .
V: TRBV20-1
D: .
J: TRBJ2-1
DNA: TGCAGTGCTAGAGAGAAGGGTGAGCAGTTCTTC
CDR3: CSAREKGEQFF

length: 12
size: .
V: TRBV28
D: .
J: TRBJ1-2
DNA: TGTGCCAGCAGCTGGACCGTCTATGGCTACACCTTC
CDR3: CASSWTVYGYTF

length: 13
size: .
V: TRBV6-5
D: .
J: TRBJ1-1
DNA: TGTGCCAGCAGCTCCTCTCGAAGCTCACGGGCTTTCTTT
CDR3: CASSSSRSSRAFF

length: 14
size: .
V: TRBV7-6
D: .
J: TRBJ2-1
DNA: TGTGCCAGCAGCTTTGAGGGCCCAGCCACTGAGCAGTTCTTC
CDR3: CASSFEGPATEQFF

length: 19
size: once
V: TRBV18
D: .
J: TRBJ2-7
DNA: TGTGCCAGCTCAGGACTCCGGGCCGTAAAAGGAGATCAGTTCGGCGAGCAGTACTTC
CDR3: CASSGLRAVKGDQFGEQYF

length: 15
size: once
V: TRBV28
D: TRBD2
J: TRBJ2-1
DNA: TGTGCCAGCAAGCCCGAGGGACTAGGGTCCGGTGAGCAGTTCTTC
CDR3: CASKPEGLGSGEQFF

length: 15
size: .
V: TRBV7-8
D: .
J: TRBJ1-1
DNA: TGTGCCAGCAGCTTAGAAAGGTGGAAGAGAACTGAAGCTTTCTTT
CDR3: CASSLERWKRTEAFF

length: 15
size: .
V: TRBV7-6
D: .
J: TRBJ2-1
DNA: TGTGCCAGCAGCCCAATCCCGGTTTTTAACAATGAGCAGTTCTTC
CDR3: CASSPIPVFNNEQFF

length: 14
size: .
V: TRBV7-9
D: .
J: TRBJ2-2
DNA: TGTGCCAGCAGCGCTATTAGGGGGACCGGGGAGCTGTTTTTT
CDR3: CASSAIRGTGELFF

length: 12
size: .
V: TRBV5-4
D: .
J: TRBJ1-6
DNA: TGTGCCAGCAGCTTGGCTGATTCACCCCTCCACTTT
CDR3: CASSLADSPLHF

length: 15
size: .
V: TRBV6-5
D: TRBD1
J: TRBJ1-5
DNA: TGTGCCAGCAGTTCCGGGACAGGGGTTCATCAGCCCCAGCATTTT
CDR3: CASSSGTGVHQPQHF

length: 14
size: .
V: TRBV30
D: .
J: TRBJ2-3
DNA: TGTGCCTGGAGTCGTAGGAGTGGCACAGATACGCAGTATTTT
CDR3: CAWSRRSGTDTQYF

length: 15
size: .
V: TRBV19
D: TRBD1
J: TRBJ2-4
DNA: TGTGCCAGTAGTATTTCGGGACAGGGGATAGGGATTCAGTACTTC
CDR3: CASSISGQGIGIQYF

length: 15
size: .
V: TRBV27
D: .
J: TRBJ2-7
DNA: TGTGCCAGCAGAAATAGACGCAGCACTGACTACGAGCAGTACTTC
CDR3: CASRNRRSTDYEQYF

length: 15
size: .
V: TRBV2
D: TRBD2
J: TRBJ2-2
DNA: TGTGCCAGCACCGTCCGACCGGGGGGAACCGGGGAGCTGTTTTTT
CDR3: CASTVRPGGTGELFF

length: 14
size: .
V: TRBV2
D: TRBD1
J: TRBJ2-5
DNA: TGTGCCAGCAGTAGGGACAGGGGGATTGAGACCCAGTACTTC
CDR3: CASSRDRGIETQYF

length: 15
size: .
V: TRBV7-2
D: TRBD1
J: TRBJ1-3
DNA: TGTGCCAGCAGCACTCAGGGGGCGCACGGAAACACCATATATTTT
CDR3: CASSTQGAHGNTIYF

length: 14
size: .
V: TRBV19
D: .
J: TRBJ1-4
DNA: TGTGCCAGTAGTACGTCGGGATCCAATGAAAAACTGTTTTTT
CDR3: CASSTSGSNEKLFF

length: 12
size: .
V: TRBV6-1
D: .
J: TRBJ1-2
DNA: TGTGCCAGCTCCTCAGGAGACTATGGCTACACCTTC
CDR3: CASSSGDYGYTF

length: 16
size: .
V: TRBV11-2
D: .
J: TRBJ2-1
DNA: TGTGCCAGCAGCTTAACGCTAGCGATCTCCTACAATGAGCAGTTCTTC
CDR3: CASSLTLAISYNEQFF

length: 12
size: once
V: TRBV7-2
D: .
J: TRBJ2-3
DNA: TGTGCCAGCAGCTTACTTTCAGATACGCAGTATTTT
CDR3: CASSLLSDTQYF